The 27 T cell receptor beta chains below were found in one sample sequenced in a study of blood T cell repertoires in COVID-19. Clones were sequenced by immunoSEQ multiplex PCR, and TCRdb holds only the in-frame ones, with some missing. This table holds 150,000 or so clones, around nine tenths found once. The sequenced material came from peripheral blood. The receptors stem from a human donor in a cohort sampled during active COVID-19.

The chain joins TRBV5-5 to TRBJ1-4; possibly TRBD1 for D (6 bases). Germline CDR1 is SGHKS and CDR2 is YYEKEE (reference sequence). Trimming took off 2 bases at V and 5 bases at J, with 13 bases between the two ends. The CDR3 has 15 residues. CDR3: CASSFTGTSNEKLFF. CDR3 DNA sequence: TGTGCCAGCAGCTTTACCGGGACAAGCAATGAAAAACTGTTTTTT.

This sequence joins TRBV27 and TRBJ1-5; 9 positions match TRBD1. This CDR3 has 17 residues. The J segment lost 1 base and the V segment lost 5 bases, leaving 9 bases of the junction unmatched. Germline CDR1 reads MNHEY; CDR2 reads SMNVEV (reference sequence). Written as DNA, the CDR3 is TGTGCCAGCAGTCCTCACCGGGACAGGGTAAGCAATCAGCCCCAGCATTTT. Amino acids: CASSPHRDRVSNQPQHF.

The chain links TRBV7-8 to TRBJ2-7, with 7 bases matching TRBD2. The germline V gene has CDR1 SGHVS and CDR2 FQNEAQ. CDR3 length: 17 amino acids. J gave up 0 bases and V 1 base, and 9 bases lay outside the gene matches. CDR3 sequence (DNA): TGTGCCAGCAGCTTAGGCTGGGGGAGGGCGACCTCCTACGAGCAGTACTTC. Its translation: CASSLGWGRATSYEQYF.

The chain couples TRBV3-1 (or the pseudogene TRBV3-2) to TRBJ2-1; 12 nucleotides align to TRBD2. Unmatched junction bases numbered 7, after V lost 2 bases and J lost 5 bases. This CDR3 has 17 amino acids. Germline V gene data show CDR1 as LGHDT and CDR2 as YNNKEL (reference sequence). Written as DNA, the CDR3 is TGTGCCAGCAGCCAACCATCTAGCGGGGGGGGGCACAATGAGCAGTTCTTC. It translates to CASSQPSSGGGHNEQFF.

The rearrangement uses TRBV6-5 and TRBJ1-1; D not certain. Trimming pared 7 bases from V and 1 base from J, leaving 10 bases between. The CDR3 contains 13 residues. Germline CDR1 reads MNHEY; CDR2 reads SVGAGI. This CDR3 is CASTGLGNTEAFF. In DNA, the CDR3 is TGTGCCAGCACCGGGTTGGGGAACACTGAAGCTTTCTTT.

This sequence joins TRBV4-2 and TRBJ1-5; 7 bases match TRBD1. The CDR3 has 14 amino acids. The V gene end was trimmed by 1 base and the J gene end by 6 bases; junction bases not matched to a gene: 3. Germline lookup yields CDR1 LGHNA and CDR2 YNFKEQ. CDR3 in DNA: TGTGCCAGCAGCCAAGTAACAGGGGCTCAGCCCCAGCATTTT. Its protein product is CASSQVTGAQPQHF.

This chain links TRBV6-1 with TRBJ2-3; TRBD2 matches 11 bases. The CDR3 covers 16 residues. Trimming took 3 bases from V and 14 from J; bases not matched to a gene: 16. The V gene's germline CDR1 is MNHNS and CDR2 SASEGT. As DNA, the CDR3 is TGTGCCAGCAGTGATCAAGGGTCTAGCGGGGGGTGGGGTCTGTATTTT. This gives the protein CASSDQGSSGGWGLYF.

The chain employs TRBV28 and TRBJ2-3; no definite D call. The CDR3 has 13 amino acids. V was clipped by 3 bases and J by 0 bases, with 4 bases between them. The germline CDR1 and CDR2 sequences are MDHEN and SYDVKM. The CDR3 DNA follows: TGTGCCAGCAGTTTCTCCAGCACAGATACGCAGTATTTT. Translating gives CASSFSSTDTQYF.

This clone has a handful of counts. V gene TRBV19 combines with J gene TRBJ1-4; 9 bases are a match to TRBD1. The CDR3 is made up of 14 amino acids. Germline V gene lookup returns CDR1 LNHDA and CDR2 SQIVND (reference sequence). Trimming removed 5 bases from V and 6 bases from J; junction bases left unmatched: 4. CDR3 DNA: TGTGCCAGTAGTCTAGGACAGGGGCATGAAAAACTGTTTTTT. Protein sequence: CASSLGQGHEKLFF. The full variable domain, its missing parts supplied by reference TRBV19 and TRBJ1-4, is DGGITQSPKYLFRKEGQNVTLSCEQNLNHDAMYWYRQDPGQGLRLIYYSQIVNDFQKGDIAEGYSVSREKKESFPLTVTSAQKNPTAFYLCASSLGQGHEKLFFGSGTQLSVL.

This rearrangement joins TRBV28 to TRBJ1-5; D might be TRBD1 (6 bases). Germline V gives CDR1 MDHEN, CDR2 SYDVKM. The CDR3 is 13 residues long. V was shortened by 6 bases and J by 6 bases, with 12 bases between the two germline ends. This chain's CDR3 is CASSLGTTQPQHF. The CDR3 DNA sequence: TGTGCCAGCAGCCTTGGGACAACTCAGCCCCAGCATTTT. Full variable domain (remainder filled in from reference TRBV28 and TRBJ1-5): DVKVTQSSRYLVKRTGEKVFLECVQDMDHENMFWYRQDPGLGLRLIYFSYDVKMKEKGDIPEGYSVSREKKERFSLILESASTNQTSMYLCASSLGTTQPQHFGDGTRLSIL.

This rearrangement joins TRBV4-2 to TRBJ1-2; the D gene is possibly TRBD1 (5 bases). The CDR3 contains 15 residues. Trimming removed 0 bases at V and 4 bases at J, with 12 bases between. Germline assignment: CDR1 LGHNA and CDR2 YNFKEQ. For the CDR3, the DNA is TGTGCCAGCAGCCAAGAACCCACAGACAGCTATGGCTACACCTTC. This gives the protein CASSQEPTDSYGYTF.

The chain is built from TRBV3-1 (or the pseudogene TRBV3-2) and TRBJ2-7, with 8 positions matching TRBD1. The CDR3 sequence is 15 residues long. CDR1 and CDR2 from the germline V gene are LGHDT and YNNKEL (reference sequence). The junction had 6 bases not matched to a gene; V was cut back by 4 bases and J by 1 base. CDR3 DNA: TGTGCCAGCAGCCCCCGGACAGGGATGTCCTACGAGCAGTACTTC. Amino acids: CASSPRTGMSYEQYF.

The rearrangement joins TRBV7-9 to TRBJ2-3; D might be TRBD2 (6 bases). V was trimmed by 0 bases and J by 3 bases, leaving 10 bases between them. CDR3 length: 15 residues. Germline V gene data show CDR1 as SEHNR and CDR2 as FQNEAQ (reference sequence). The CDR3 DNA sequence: TGTGCCAGCAGCTTAGCCGTGGGGAGGACAGATACGCAGTATTTT. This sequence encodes CASSLAVGRTDTQYF.

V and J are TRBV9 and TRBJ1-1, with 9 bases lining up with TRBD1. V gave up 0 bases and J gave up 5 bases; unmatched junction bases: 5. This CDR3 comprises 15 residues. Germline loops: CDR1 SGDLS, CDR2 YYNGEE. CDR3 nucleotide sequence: TGTGCCAGCAGCGTAGCGACAGGGGGTAATACTGAAGCTTTCTTT. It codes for CASSVATGGNTEAFF.

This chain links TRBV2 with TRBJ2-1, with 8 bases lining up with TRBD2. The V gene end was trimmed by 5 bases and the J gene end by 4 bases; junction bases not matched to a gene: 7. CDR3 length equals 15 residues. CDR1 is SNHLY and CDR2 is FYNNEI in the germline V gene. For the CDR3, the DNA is TGTGCCAGCAGTTCTCTAGCGGGCAAATACAATGAGCAGTTCTTC. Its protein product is CASSSLAGKYNEQFF.

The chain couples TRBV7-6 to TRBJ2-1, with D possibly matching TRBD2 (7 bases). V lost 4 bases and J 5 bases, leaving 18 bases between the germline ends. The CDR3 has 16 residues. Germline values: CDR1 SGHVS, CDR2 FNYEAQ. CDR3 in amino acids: CASSSQPGGYNNEQFF. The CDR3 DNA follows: TGTGCCAGCAGCTCTCAGCCGGGGGGCTACAACAATGAGCAGTTCTTC.

In DNA, the CDR3 is TGCAGCGTTGGTAGACAGACCAATGAAAAACTGTTTTTT. Translation gives CSVGRQTNEKLFF. The rearrangement uses TRBV29-1 and TRBJ1-4; a weak D match, TRBD1 (5 bases). Germline values: CDR1 SQVTM, CDR2 ANQGSEA. The CDR3 consists of 13 residues. With 4 bases removed from V and 5 bases from J, the gap between germline ends came to 11 bases. The whole variable domain, filled in from reference TRBV29-1 and TRBJ1-4, reads SAVISQKPSRDICQRGTSLTIQCQVDSQVTMMFWYRQQPGQSLTLIATANQGSEATYESGFVIDKFPISRPNLTFSTLTVSNMSPEDSSIYLCSVGRQTNEKLFFGSGTQLSVL.

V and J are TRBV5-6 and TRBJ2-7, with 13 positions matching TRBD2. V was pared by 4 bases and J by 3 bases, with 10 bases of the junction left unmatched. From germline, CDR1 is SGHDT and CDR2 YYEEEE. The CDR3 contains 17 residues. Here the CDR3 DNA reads TGTGCCAGCAGCGGGGCGGGACTAGCGGGAAGGCTCTACGAGCAGTACTTC. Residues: CASSGAGLAGRLYEQYF.

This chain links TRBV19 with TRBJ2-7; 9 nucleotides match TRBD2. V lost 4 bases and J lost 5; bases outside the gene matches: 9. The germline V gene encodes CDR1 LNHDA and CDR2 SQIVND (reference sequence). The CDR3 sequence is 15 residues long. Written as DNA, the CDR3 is TGTGCCAGTAGTAATGGGTTAGCGGGAGCCCACGAGCAGTACTTC. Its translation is CASSNGLAGAHEQYF.

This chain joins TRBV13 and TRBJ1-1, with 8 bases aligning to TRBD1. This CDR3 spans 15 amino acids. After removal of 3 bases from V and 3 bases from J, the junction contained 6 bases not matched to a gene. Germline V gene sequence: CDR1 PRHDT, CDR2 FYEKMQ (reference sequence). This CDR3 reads CASSFPGGLDTEAFF. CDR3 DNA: TGTGCCAGCAGCTTCCCAGGGGGCCTGGACACTGAAGCTTTCTTT.

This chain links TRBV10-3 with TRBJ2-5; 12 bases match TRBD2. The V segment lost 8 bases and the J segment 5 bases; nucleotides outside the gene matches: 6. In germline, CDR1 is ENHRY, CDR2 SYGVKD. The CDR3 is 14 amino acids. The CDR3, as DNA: TGTGCCATCGGGCTAGCGGGGGGGCGGGAGACCCAGTACTTC. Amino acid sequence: CAIGLAGGRETQYF.

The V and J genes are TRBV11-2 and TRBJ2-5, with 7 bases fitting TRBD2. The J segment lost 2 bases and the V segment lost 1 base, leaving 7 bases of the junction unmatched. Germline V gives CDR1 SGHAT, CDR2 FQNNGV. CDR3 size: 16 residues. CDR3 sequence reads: CASSLGITSVQETQYF. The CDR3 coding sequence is TGTGCCAGCAGCTTAGGAATAACTAGCGTTCAAGAGACCCAGTACTTC.

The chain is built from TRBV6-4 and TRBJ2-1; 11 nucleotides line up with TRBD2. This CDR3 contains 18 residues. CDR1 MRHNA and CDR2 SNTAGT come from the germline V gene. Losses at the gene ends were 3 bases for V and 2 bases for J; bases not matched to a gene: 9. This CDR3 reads CASSEGLIAGGAYNEQFF. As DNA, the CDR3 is TGTGCCAGCAGTGAGGGTCTTATAGCGGGAGGGGCCTACAATGAGCAGTTCTTC.

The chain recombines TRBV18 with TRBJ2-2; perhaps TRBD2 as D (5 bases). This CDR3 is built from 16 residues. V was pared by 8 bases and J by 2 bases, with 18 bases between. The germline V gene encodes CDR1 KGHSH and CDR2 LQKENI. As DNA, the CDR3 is TGTGCCAGCCTATCTCGTCGAGGGAGCAACACCGGGGAGCTGTTTTTT. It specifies CASLSRRGSNTGELFF.

CDR3 region: CASSYRGRVNTGELFF. In nucleotides, the CDR3 is TGTGCCAGCAGTTACAGGGGCAGGGTGAACACCGGGGAGCTGTTTTTT. The rearrangement joins TRBV6-5 to TRBJ2-2; possible D gene TRBD1, 5 bases. This CDR3 spans 16 amino acids. The ends were cut back, 2 bases at V and 1 base at J, with 11 bases in the middle. The germline CDR1 and CDR2 sequences are MNHEY and SVGAGI.

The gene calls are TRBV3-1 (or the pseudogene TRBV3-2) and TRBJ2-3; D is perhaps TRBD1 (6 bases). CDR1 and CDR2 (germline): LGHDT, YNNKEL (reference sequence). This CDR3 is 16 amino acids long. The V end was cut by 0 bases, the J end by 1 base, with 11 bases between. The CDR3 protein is CASSQDSRGRTDTQYF. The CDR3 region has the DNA TGTGCCAGCAGCCAAGATTCCAGGGGACGCACAGATACGCAGTATTTT.

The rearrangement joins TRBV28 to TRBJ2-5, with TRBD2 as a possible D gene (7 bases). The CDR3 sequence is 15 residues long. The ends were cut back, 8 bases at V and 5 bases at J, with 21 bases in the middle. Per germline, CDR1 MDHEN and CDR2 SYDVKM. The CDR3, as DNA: TGTGCCAGCGCCCCGGGGGGCAACAGTTGGGAGACCCAGTACTTC. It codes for CASAPGGNSWETQYF.